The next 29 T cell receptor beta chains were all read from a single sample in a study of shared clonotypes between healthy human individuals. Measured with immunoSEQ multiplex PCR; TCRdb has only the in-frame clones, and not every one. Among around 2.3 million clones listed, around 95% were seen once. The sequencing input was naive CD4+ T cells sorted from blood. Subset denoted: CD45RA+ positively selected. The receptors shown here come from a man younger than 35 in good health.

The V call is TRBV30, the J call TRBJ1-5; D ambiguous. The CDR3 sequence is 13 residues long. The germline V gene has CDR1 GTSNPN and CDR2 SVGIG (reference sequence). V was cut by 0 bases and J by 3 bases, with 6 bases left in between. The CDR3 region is CAWSVTANQPQHF. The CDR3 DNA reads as TGTGCCTGGAGTGTTACAGCCAATCAGCCCCAGCATTTT.

The CDR3: CAISDPRQGNEQFF. CDR3 in DNA: TGTGCCATCAGTGACCCCCGACAGGGCAATGAGCAGTTCTTC. This chain uses TRBV10-3 with TRBJ2-1, with 7 bases that match TRBD1. The germline CDR1 and CDR2 sequences are ENHRY and SYGVKD. V lost 3 bases to trimming and J lost 6 bases; unmatched junction nucleotides: 5. This CDR3 is 14 amino acids long.

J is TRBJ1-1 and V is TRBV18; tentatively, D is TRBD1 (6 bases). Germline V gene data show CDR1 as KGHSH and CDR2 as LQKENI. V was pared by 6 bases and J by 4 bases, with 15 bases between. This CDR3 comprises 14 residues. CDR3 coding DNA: TGTGCCAGCTCGTCACAGGAGGGGGGCACTGAAGCTTTCTTT. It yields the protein CASSSQEGGTEAFF. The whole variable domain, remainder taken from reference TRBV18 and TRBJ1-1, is NAGVMQNPRHLVRRRGQEARLRCSPMKGHSHVYWYRQLPEEGLKFMVYLQKENIIDESGMPKERFSAEFPKEGPSILRIQQVVRGDSAAYFCASSSQEGGTEAFFGQGTRLTVV.

This CDR3 is CASSIVTGGAAFF. The CDR3, as DNA: TGTGCCAGTAGTATAGTCACAGGGGGCGCAGCTTTCTTT. This sequence joins TRBV19 and TRBJ1-1; TRBD1 aligns across 9 bases. Germline V lookup: CDR1 LNHDA, CDR2 SQIVND (reference sequence). The trim removed 1 base at V and 10 bases at J, leaving 4 bases unmatched. CDR3 length equals 13 residues.

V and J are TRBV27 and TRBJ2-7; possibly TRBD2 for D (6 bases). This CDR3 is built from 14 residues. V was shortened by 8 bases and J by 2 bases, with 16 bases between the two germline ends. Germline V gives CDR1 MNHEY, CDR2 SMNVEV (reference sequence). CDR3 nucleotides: TGTGCCAGCTCAAGGCGGGACGTTGCCTACGAGCAGTACTTC. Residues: CASSRRDVAYEQYF.

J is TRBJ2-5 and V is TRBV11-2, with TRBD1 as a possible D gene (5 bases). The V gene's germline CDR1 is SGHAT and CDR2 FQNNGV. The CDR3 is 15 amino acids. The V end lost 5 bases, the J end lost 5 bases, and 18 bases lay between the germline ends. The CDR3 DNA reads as TGTGCCAGCAGCCCAAGTCGGGCAGGGTGGGAGACCCAGTACTTC. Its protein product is CASSPSRAGWETQYF.

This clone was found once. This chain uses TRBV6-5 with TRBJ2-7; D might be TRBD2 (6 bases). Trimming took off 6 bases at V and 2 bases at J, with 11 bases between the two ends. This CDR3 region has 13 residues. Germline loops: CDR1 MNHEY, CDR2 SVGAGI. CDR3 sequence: CASRPGVTYEQYF. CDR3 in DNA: TGTGCCAGCAGGCCGGGGGTTACCTACGAGCAGTACTTC.

The DNA of the CDR3 is TGCGCCAGCAGCTTAACTTTCCTCCGGCCGAACACTGAAGCTTTCTTT. It encodes CASSLTFLRPNTEAFF. This rearrangement joins TRBV5-1 to TRBJ1-1; D remains unclear. The CDR3 is 16 amino acids. V lost 2 bases and J 1 base, leaving 15 bases between the germline ends. The germline V gene encodes CDR1 SGHRS and CDR2 YFSETQ.

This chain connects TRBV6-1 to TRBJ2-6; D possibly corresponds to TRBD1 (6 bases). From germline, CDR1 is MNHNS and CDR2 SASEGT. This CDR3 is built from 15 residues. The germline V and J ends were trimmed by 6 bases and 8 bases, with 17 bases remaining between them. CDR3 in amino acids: CASSPQGGVTNVLTF. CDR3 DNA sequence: TGTGCCAGCAGCCCCCAAGGGGGAGTGACCAACGTCCTGACTTTC.

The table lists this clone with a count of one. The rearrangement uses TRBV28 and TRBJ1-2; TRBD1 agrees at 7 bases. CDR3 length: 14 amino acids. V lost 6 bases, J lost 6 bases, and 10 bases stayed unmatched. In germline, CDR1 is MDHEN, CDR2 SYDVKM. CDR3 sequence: CASSPDRASDGYTF. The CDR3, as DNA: TGTGCCAGCAGCCCTGACAGGGCCTCGGATGGCTACACCTTC.

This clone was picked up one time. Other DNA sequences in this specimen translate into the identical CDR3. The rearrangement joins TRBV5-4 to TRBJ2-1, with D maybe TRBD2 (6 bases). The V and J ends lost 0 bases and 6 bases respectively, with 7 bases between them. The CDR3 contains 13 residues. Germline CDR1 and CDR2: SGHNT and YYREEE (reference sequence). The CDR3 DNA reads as TGTGCCAGCAGCTTGGTGGGGGGCAATGAGCAGTTCTTC. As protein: CASSLVGGNEQFF.

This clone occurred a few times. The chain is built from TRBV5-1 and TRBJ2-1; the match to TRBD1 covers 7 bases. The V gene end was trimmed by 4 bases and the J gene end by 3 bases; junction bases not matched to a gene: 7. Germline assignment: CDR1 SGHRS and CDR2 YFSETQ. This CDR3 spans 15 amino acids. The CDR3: CASSPTGTVYNEQFF. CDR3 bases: TGCGCCAGCAGCCCTACCGGGACAGTCTACAATGAGCAGTTCTTC.

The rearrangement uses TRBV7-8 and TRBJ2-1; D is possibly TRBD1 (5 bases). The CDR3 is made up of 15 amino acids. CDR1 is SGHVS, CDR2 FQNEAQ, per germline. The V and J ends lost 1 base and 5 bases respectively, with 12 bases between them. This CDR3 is CASSLELGRNNEQFF. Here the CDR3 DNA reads TGTGCCAGCAGCTTAGAACTGGGGCGGAACAATGAGCAGTTCTTC.

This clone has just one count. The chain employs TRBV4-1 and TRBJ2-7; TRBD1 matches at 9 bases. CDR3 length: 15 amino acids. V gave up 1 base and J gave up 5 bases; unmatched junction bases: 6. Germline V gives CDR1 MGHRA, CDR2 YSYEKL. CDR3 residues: CASSQGNRGRHEQYF. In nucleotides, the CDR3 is TGCGCCAGCAGCCAAGGTAACAGGGGGCGACACGAGCAGTACTTC.

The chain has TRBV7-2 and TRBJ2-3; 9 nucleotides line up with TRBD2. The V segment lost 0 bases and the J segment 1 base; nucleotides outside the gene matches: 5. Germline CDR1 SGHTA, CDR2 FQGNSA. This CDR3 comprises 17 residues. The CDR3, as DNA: TGTGCCAGCAGCTTAGCACACAGGACTAGCGGCACAGATACGCAGTATTTT. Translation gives CASSLAHRTSGTDTQYF. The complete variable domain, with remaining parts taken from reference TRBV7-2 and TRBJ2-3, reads GAGVSQSPSNKVTEKGKDVELRCDPISGHTALYWYRQSLGQGLEFLIYFQGNSAPDKSGLPSDRFSAERTGGSVSTLTIQRTQQEDSAVYLCASSLAHRTSGTDTQYFGPGTRLTVL.

CDR3 sequence reads: CASSYYPSVRQETQYF. The CDR3, as DNA: TGTGCCAGCAGTTACTATCCTAGCGTACGCCAAGAGACCCAGTACTTC. The chain combines TRBV6-5 with TRBJ2-5; D perhaps matches TRBD2 (6 bases). This CDR3 region has 16 residues. The germline V and J ends were trimmed by 1 base and 1 base, with 13 bases remaining between them. CDR1 is MNHEY, CDR2 SVGAGI, per germline.

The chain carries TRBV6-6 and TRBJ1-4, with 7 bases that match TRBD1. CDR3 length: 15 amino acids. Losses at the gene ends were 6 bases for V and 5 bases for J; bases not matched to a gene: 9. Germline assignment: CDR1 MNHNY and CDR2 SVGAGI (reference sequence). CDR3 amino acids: CASSRPGTANEKLFF. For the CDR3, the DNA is TGTGCCAGCAGCCGTCCAGGGACAGCGAATGAAAAACTGTTTTTT.

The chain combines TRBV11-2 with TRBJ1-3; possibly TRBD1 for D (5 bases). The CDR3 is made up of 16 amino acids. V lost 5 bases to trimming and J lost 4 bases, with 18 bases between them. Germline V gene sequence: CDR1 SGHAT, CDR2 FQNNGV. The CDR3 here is CASSTWGRTGGNTIYF. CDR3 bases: TGTGCCAGCAGCACCTGGGGACGGACGGGAGGAAACACCATATATTTT.

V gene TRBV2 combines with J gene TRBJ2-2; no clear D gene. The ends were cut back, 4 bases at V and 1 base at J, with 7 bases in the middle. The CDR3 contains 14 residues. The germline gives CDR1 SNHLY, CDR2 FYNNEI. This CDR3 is CASSVFRNTGELFF. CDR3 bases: TGTGCCAGCAGTGTCTTCAGGAACACCGGGGAGCTGTTTTTT.

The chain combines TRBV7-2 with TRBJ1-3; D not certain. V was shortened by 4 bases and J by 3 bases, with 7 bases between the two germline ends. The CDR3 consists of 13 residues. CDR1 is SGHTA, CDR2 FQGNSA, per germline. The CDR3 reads CASSSGGGNTIYF. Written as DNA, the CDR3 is TGTGCCAGCAGCTCTGGAGGTGGAAACACCATATATTTT.

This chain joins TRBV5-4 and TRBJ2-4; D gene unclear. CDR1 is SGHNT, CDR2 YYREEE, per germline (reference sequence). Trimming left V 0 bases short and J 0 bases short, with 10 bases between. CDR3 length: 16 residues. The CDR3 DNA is TGTGCCAGCAGCTTGGTAACAGAACTAGCCAAAAACATTCAGTACTTC. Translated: CASSLVTELAKNIQYF.

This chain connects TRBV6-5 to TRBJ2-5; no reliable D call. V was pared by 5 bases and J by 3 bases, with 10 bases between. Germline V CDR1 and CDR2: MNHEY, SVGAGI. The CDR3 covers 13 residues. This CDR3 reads CASSRAPKETQYF. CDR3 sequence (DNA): TGTGCCAGCAGTCGGGCGCCCAAAGAGACCCAGTACTTC.

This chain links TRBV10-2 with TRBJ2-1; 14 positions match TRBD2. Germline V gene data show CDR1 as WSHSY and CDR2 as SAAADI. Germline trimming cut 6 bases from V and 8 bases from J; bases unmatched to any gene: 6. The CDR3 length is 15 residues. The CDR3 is CASSAGTSGSDEQFF. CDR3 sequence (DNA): TGCGCCAGCAGCGCCGGGACTAGCGGGAGTGATGAGCAGTTCTTC.

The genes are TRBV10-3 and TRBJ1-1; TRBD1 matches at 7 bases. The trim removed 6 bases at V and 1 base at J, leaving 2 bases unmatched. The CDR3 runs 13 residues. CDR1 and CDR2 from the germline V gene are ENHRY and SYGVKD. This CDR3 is CAIRDRANTEAFF. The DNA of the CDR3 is TGTGCCATCAGAGACAGGGCGAACACTGAAGCTTTCTTT.

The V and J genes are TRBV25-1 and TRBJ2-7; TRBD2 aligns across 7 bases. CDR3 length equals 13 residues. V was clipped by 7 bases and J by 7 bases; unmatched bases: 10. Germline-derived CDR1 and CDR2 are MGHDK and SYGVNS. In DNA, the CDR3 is TGTGCCAGCATAGAAGCGGGATCGGGGGAGCAGTACTTC. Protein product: CASIEAGSGEQYF.

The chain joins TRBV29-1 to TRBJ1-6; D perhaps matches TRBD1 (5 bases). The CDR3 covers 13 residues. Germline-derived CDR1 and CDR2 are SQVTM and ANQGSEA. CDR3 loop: CILRSGGGTPLHF. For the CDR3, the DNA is TGCATCTTACGTTCCGGGGGAGGGACACCCCTCCACTTT.

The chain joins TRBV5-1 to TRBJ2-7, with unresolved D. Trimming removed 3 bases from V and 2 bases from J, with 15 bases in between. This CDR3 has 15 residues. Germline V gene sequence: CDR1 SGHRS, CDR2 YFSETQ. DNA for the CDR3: TGCGCCAGCAGCTCCGACTCCCTCGGGCCCTACGAGCAGTACTTC. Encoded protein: CASSSDSLGPYEQYF.

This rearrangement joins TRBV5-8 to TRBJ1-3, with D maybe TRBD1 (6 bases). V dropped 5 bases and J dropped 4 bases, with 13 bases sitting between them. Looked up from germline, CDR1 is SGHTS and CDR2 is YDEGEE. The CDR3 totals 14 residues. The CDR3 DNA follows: TGTGCCAGCAGAACGGGGGGCTTAGGAAACACCATATATTTT. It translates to CASRTGGLGNTIYF.

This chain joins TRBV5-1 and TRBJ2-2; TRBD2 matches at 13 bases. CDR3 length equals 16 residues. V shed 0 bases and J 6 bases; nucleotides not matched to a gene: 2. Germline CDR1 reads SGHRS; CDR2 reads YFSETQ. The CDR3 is CASSLAGLAGAGELFF. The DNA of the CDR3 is TGCGCCAGCAGCTTGGCAGGACTAGCGGGAGCCGGGGAGCTGTTTTTT.